These T cell receptor beta chains were read from a single sample in a study of metastatic and nonmetastatic thyroid tumors. TCRdb reanalyzed the PCR reads with MiXCR. The sample has around 14,000 clones, approximately 25% seen once. Sequenced: tumor tissue. The origin of the receptors is a female donor with papillary thyroid cancer or a benign thyroid nodule (not recorded which). Some clones in this sample may be carry-over from other donors' samples. Each CDR3 is given with its conserved first and last residue. D genes are given only for firm matches. Clone size is stated in some rows and not others, as once, few, many or a class when expanded.

>NA|TRBJ2-7|TRBV27|NA
CAISRTASYEQYF
TGTGCCATCAGTCGGACAGCCTCCTACGAGCAGTACTTC
>TRBD1|TRBJ2-7|TRBV28|NA
CASSLSNPAGTGNKYF
TGTGCCAGCAGTTTATCAAATCCAGCCGGGACAGGGAACAAGTACTTC
>NA|TRBJ1-4|TRBV6-1|NA
CASSERVKTATNEKLFF
TGTGCCAGCAGTGAAAGGGTCAAGACTGCAACTAATGAAAAACTGTTTTTT
>NA|TRBJ2-4|TRBV7-2|many
CASSLAGAKNIQYF
TGTGCCAGCAGCTTAGCGGGAGCCAAAAACATTCAGTACTTC
>NA|TRBJ1-2|TRBV2|medium-sized
CASSGGAGYTF
TGTGCCAGCAGTGGGGGGGCTGGCTACACCTTC
>TRBD1|TRBJ1-3|TRBV6-1|few
CASRQGAEGNTIYF
TGTGCCAGTAGACAGGGGGCAGAGGGAAACACCATATATTTT
>TRBD2|TRBJ2-5|TRBV6-1|NA
CASRSGSGSIGETQYF
TGTGCCAGCAGAAGTGGTAGCGGGAGTATAGGAGAGACCCAGTACTTC
>NA|TRBJ2-3|TRBV25-1|few
CASSAGDPQYF
TGTGCCAGCAGTGCAGGGGATCCGCAGTATTTT
>NA|TRBJ2-7|TRBV5-1|NA
CASSLGAGASYEQYF
TGCGCCAGCAGCTTGGGGGCAGGGGCTTCCTACGAGCAGTACTTC
>NA|TRBJ1-5|TRBV10-2|many
CASSAGSNQPQHF
TGCGCCAGCAGTGCCGGCTCGAATCAGCCCCAGCATTTT
>TRBD2|TRBJ2-5|TRBV27|NA
CASSEIEGGSETQYF
TGTGCCAGCAGTGAAATCGAGGGAGGGTCAGAGACCCAGTACTTC
>NA|TRBJ2-1|TRBV6-4|many
CASSEGIRDTDEQFF
TGTGCCAGCAGTGAGGGGATCCGGGACACCGATGAGCAGTTCTTC
>TRBD2|TRBJ2-3|TRBV12-3/TRBV12-4|NA
CASSLGLASTDTQYF
TGTGCCAGCAGTCTCGGACTAGCGTCCACAGATACGCAGTATTTT
>NA|TRBJ2-1|TRBV5-6|NA
CASSLNYLGEQFF
TGTGCCAGCAGCTTGAACTACCTCGGTGAGCAGTTCTTC
>NA|TRBJ2-7|TRBV20-1|once
CSARSPTARRVNIEQYF
TGCAGTGCTAGATCCCCTACGGCGAGAAGGGTAAATATCGAGCAGTACTTC
>TRBD2|TRBJ2-5|TRBV20-1|medium-sized
CSAREKSGKDFYQETQYF
TGCAGTGCTAGAGAGAAGAGCGGGAAAGACTTCTACCAAGAGACCCAGTACTTC
>NA|TRBJ1-4|TRBV20-1|many
CSAPSNEKLFF
TGCAGTGCCCCGAGCAATGAAAAACTGTTTTTT
>NA|TRBJ2-1|TRBV27|many
CASSPRRAYNEQFF
TGTGCCAGCAGCCCTCGTAGAGCCTACAATGAGCAGTTCTTC
>TRBD2|TRBJ2-5|TRBV14|many
CASSQGVTSGEETQYF
TGTGCCAGCAGCCAAGGTGTGACTAGCGGCGAAGAGACCCAGTACTTC
>NA|TRBJ2-7|TRBV20-1|medium-sized
CSARSVATYEQYF
TGCAGTGCTAGGTCAGTTGCCACCTACGAGCAGTACTTC
>TRBD1|TRBJ1-2|TRBV2|NA
CASSRDRGTNYGYTF
TGTGCCAGCAGCCGGGACAGGGGTACTAACTATGGCTACACCTTC
>NA|TRBJ1-2|TRBV6-1|NA
CASSGVRGDGYTF
TGTGCCAGCAGTGGGGTCCGGGGGGATGGCTACACCTTC
>TRBD2|TRBJ2-5|TRBV2|medium-sized
CASSEELAGGIETQYF
TGTGCCAGCAGTGAAGAATTAGCGGGAGGTATAGAGACCCAGTACTTC
>NA|TRBJ2-7|TRBV7-9|NA
CAIDLGGDEQYF
TGTGCCATAGACCTAGGGGGGGACGAGCAGTACTTC
>NA|TRBJ2-5|TRBV5-6|NA
CASSFGPGQGVEQETQYF
TGTGCCAGCAGCTTTGGGCCTGGGCAAGGAGTGGAACAAGAGACCCAGTACTTC
>NA|TRBJ1-6|TRBV25-1|large
CASRLGTNSPLHF
TGTGCCAGCAGGTTAGGCACTAATTCACCCCTCCACTTT
>TRBD1|TRBJ2-7|TRBV6-1|large
CASSVIGQDRIYEQYF
TGTGCCAGCAGTGTCATCGGACAGGACCGGATTTACGAGCAGTACTTC
>NA|TRBJ2-3|TRBV28|NA
CASLGATRTDARYF
TGTGCCAGCCTGGGGGCGACTCGAACAGATGCGCGGTATTTT
>NA|TRBJ2-3|TRBV12-3/TRBV12-4|medium-sized
CASSLGGSTDTQYF
TGTGCCAGCAGTTTAGGCGGGAGCACAGATACGCAGTATTTT
>TRBD2|TRBJ2-5|TRBV5-6|many
CASWGLAGEETQYF
TGTGCCAGCTGGGGCCTAGCGGGAGAAGAGACCCAGTACTTC
>TRBD1|TRBJ2-1|TRBV9|many
CASSPPPDRGQGEQFF
TGTGCCAGCAGCCCCCCCCCGGACAGGGGGCAAGGTGAGCAGTTCTTC
>TRBD2|TRBJ2-5|TRBV4-1|many
CASSMTLAGGPSLQETQYF
TGCGCCAGCAGCATGACTCTAGCGGGAGGGCCCAGTCTCCAAGAGACCCAGTACTTC
>TRBD2|TRBJ2-1|TRBV11-3|medium-sized
CASSPGTSGRGEQFF
TGTGCCAGCAGCCCCGGGACTAGCGGGAGAGGTGAGCAGTTCTTC
>NA|TRBJ2-3|TRBV25-1|NA
CASKNTDTDTQYF
TGTGCCAGCAAGAACACTGACACAGATACGCAGTATTTT
>TRBD1|TRBJ1-5|TRBV24-1|NA
CARGSGTGGYSNQPQHF
TGTGCCAGAGGTTCCGGGACAGGGGGTTATAGCAATCAGCCCCAGCATTTT
>NA|TRBJ1-5|TRBV12-3/TRBV12-4|medium-sized
CASTAGYQPQHF
TGTGCCAGCACCGCAGGATATCAGCCCCAGCATTTT
>NA|TRBJ2-5|TRBV10-2|many
CASSETGSRETQYF
TGCGCCAGCAGTGAAACAGGGAGTAGAGAGACCCAGTACTTC
>TRBD1|TRBJ2-3|TRBV19|medium-sized
CASSINWSGQGIYF
TGTGCCAGTAGTATAAACTGGAGTGGACAGGGGATTTATTTT
>NA|TRBJ1-2|TRBV7-9|many
CASSSPSGYGYTF
TGTGCCAGCAGCTCCCCCTCGGGATATGGCTACACCTTC
>TRBD2|TRBJ2-3|TRBV6-1|NA
CASSELAGATDTQYF
TGTGCCAGCAGTGAACTAGCGGGAGCCACAGATACGCAGTATTTT
>TRBD2|TRBJ2-3|TRBV4-1|many
CASSRSGRDTDTQYF
TGCGCCAGCAGCCGTAGCGGGAGGGACACAGATACGCAGTATTTT
>NA|TRBJ2-7|TRBV7-9|NA
CASSLAGQSVNEQYF
TGTGCCAGCAGCTTAGCGGGTCAGTCCGTGAACGAGCAGTACTTC
>TRBD1|TRBJ1-1|TRBV6-1|medium-sized
CASKTGTGRMNTEAFF
TGTGCCAGCAAGACCGGGACAGGCCGCATGAACACTGAAGCTTTCTTT
>NA|TRBJ1-3|TRBV5-6|NA
CASSRGRLSGNTIYF
TGTGCCAGCAGCCGAGGACGCCTCTCTGGAAACACCATATATTTT
>TRBD1|TRBJ1-1|TRBV2|many
CASSAGQGWTEAFF
TGTGCCAGCAGTGCGGGACAGGGGTGGACTGAAGCTTTCTTT
>NA|TRBJ1-2|TRBV18|few
CASSPESGVGYTF
TGTGCCAGCTCACCAGAATCAGGGGTCGGCTACACCTTC
>NA|TRBJ2-7|TRBV28|medium-sized
CASSLGGASYEQYF
TGTGCCAGCAGTCTTGGGGGGGCCTCCTACGAGCAGTACTTC
>NA|TRBJ1-2|TRBV27|NA
CASSLTVYYGYTF
TGTGCCAGCAGTTTAACAGTGTACTATGGCTACACCTTC
>TRBD2|TRBJ2-7|TRBV19|medium-sized
CASSTTSDPSYEQYF
TGTGCCAGTAGTACCACTAGCGACCCATCCTACGAGCAGTACTTC
>TRBD2|TRBJ2-5|TRBV19|few
CASSRETSGRETQYF
TGTGCCAGTAGTCGGGAGACTAGCGGGAGGGAGACCCAGTACTTC